The 27 T cell receptor beta chains below all came from one sample that was sequenced in a study of OX40 agonist ivuxolimab in advanced cancers. Some clones are missing from TCRdb's copy, which holds only in-frame ones; the method was immunoSEQ multiplex PCR. Here the sample spans approximately 43,000 clones, more than 75% being singletons. The material was CD4+ or CD8+ T cells sorted from blood, obtained in a trial of the OX40 agonist ivuxolimab. The receptor source for this set is an adult with an advanced solid tumor such as melanoma, head and neck, liver or kidney cancer.

CDR3 bases: TGCGCCACCACATCCAGGGCTGGAAACACCATATATTTT. This codes for CATTSRAGNTIYF. The chain combines TRBV10-2 with TRBJ1-3; a possible D gene is TRBD1 (5 bases). The CDR3 runs to 13 residues. V lost 10 bases, J lost 2 bases, and 12 bases lay in between. CDR1 and CDR2 from the germline V gene are WSHSY and SAAADI.

This chain connects TRBV28 to TRBJ1-4; D perhaps matches TRBD1 (6 bases). Germline V lookup: CDR1 MDHEN, CDR2 SYDVKM. There are 15 residues in the CDR3. Trimming stripped 5 bases from V and 8 bases from J, with 18 bases between. The CDR3 DNA sequence: TGTGCCAGCAGTCTAATTACAGGGTCGGACGAAAAACTGTTTTTT. This sequence encodes CASSLITGSDEKLFF.

This clone was seen a few times. This sequence joins TRBV29-1 and TRBJ2-7; D is perhaps TRBD1 (6 bases). This CDR3 is built from 14 residues. Germline-derived CDR1 and CDR2 are SQVTM and ANQGSEA. Trimming cost V 6 bases and J 1 base, with 16 bases left between them. DNA for the CDR3: TGCAGCGTAAGGGGTCCCACAGGGTCCTACGAGCAGTACTTC. This gives the protein CSVRGPTGSYEQYF.

This chain links TRBV5-1 with TRBJ2-7, with 9 bases fitting TRBD1. Germline V lookup: CDR1 SGHRS, CDR2 YFSETQ. This CDR3 is 15 amino acids long. Losses at the gene ends were 5 bases for V and 5 bases for J; bases not matched to a gene: 11. The CDR3 coding sequence is TGCGCCAGCAGTGTAGGGGACAGGGACTACAACGAGCAGTACTTC. The encoded protein is CASSVGDRDYNEQYF. The whole variable domain, remainder taken from reference TRBV5-1 and TRBJ2-7, is KAGVTQTPRYLIKTRGQQVTLSCSPISGHRSVSWYQQTPGQGLQFLFEYFSETQRNKGNFPGRFSGRQFSNSRSEMNVSTLELGDSALYLCASSVGDRDYNEQYFGPGTRLTVT.

V is TRBV28 and J is TRBJ2-7; weak D call: TRBD1 (6 bases). V was pared by 5 bases and J by 1 base, with 15 bases between. The germline V gene encodes CDR1 MDHEN and CDR2 SYDVKM. The CDR3 is 15 amino acids. The CDR3 spells CASSTTGLSSYEQYF. The CDR3 DNA reads TGTGCCAGCAGTACTACAGGGTTGTCGTCCTACGAGCAGTACTTC. The full variable domain, with the rest looked up from reference TRBV28 and TRBJ2-7, is DVKVTQSSRYLVKRTGEKVFLECVQDMDHENMFWYRQDPGLGLRLIYFSYDVKMKEKGDIPEGYSVSREKKERFSLILESASTNQTSMYLCASSTTGLSSYEQYFGPGTRLTVT.

The chain joins TRBV7-2 to TRBJ2-3; D ambiguous. V dropped 5 bases and J dropped 2 bases, with 5 bases sitting between them. CDR3 size: 12 residues. Germline V lookup: CDR1 SGHTA, CDR2 FQGNSA. The DNA of the CDR3 is TGTGCCAGCAGCCCGGTCACAGATACGCAGTATTTT. It codes for CASSPVTDTQYF.

The chain couples TRBV5-5 to TRBJ1-5; 8 nucleotides line up with TRBD1. CDR3 size: 20 residues. Per the germline V gene, CDR1 is SGHKS and CDR2 is YYEKEE (reference sequence). The V and J ends lost 4 bases and 0 bases, in that order; junction bases with no gene match: 18. The CDR3 reads CASSVNPRDRLEYSNQPQHF. The CDR3 nucleotides are TGTGCCAGCAGCGTCAACCCGCGGGACAGGTTGGAGTATAGCAATCAGCCCCAGCATTTT.

This chain uses TRBV14 with TRBJ1-3; no firm D call. V was trimmed by 0 bases and J by 3 bases, leaving 3 bases between them. This CDR3 is built from 13 residues. Germline V gene lookup returns CDR1 SGHDN and CDR2 FVKESK. The CDR3 sequence: CASSQDGGNTIYF. CDR3 bases: TGTGCCAGCAGCCAAGATGGTGGAAACACCATATATTTT.

This clone was found once. This chain links TRBV18 with TRBJ2-7; either TRBD1 or TRBD2 may fit D (6 bases each). The CDR3 is made up of 14 amino acids. CDR1 is KGHSH, CDR2 LQKENI, per germline. V lost 4 bases, J lost 6 bases, and 16 bases lay in between. Here the CDR3 DNA reads TGTGCCAGCTCACGGGGGGCAGGGAAAGGCGAGCAGTACTTC. Residues: CASSRGAGKGEQYF.

V is TRBV7-9 and J is TRBJ2-2; a weak D match, TRBD2 (6 bases). The V end lost 1 base, the J end lost 4 bases, and 13 bases lay between the germline ends. Germline V lookup: CDR1 SEHNR, CDR2 FQNEAQ (reference sequence). The CDR3 contains 16 residues. CDR3 sequence (DNA): TGTGCCAGCAGCTTAGGGCGGGGCGCCGGCACCGGGGAGCTGTTTTTT. This codes for CASSLGRGAGTGELFF.

The rearrangement links TRBV29-1 to TRBJ2-5, with D perhaps being TRBD1 or TRBD2 (5 bases each). V lost 5 bases to trimming and J lost 4 bases, with 14 bases between them. The germline CDR1 and CDR2 sequences are SQVTM and ANQGSEA. This CDR3 contains 13 residues. The CDR3 spells CSVRLGTVETQYF. Written as DNA, the CDR3 is TGCAGCGTTCGCTTAGGGACCGTAGAGACCCAGTACTTC.

This rearrangement joins TRBV5-1 to TRBJ2-7; TRBD2 might be the D (7 bases). CDR3 length: 16 amino acids. The V gene's germline CDR1 is SGHRS and CDR2 YFSETQ. Trimming removed 0 bases at V and 0 bases at J, with 13 bases between. The CDR3 DNA follows: TGCGCCAGCAGCTTGGGTACGGGGGGCGCCTCCTACGAGCAGTACTTC. Encoded protein: CASSLGTGGASYEQYF.

V and J are TRBV5-6 and TRBJ1-1; D uncertain. V shed 1 base and J shed 6 bases, with 4 bases lying between them. Germline lookup yields CDR1 SGHDT and CDR2 YYEEEE. This CDR3 is built from 11 residues. The CDR3 bases are TGTGCCAGCAGCTTGTTCGCTGAAGCTTTCTTT. Protein product: CASSLFAEAFF.

The chain recombines TRBV6-1 with TRBJ2-5, with 12 bases aligning to TRBD2. V shed 10 bases, J shed 7 bases, and the junction held 10 bases outside the gene matches. The CDR3 consists of 14 residues. Germline V lookup: CDR1 MNHNS, CDR2 SASEGT. The chain's CDR3 is CATSTSGGFGTQYF. CDR3 sequence (DNA): TGTGCCACTTCAACTAGCGGGGGGTTTGGGACCCAGTACTTC.

The V call is TRBV28, the J call TRBJ2-5, with D uncertain. V was shortened by 5 bases and J by 5 bases, with 3 bases between the two germline ends. Germline CDR1 and CDR2: MDHEN and SYDVKM. The CDR3 loop spans 10 amino acids. The CDR3 is CASSDETQYF. The DNA of the CDR3 is TGTGCCAGCAGTGATGAGACCCAGTACTTC.

The chain combines TRBV4-2 with TRBJ2-7; 9 nucleotides match TRBD2. The CDR3 loop spans 15 amino acids. Germline V gene sequence: CDR1 LGHNA, CDR2 YNFKEQ. The V gene end was trimmed by 4 bases and the J gene end by 2 bases; junction bases not matched to a gene: 6. The chain's CDR3 is CASSLTEREAYEQYF. The CDR3 DNA reads TGTGCCAGCAGCCTAACGGAGCGGGAGGCCTACGAGCAGTACTTC.

J is TRBJ1-2 and V is TRBV5-1; tentative D call: TRBD1 (5 bases). This CDR3 is built from 15 residues. The ends were cut back, 3 bases at V and 4 bases at J, with 16 bases in the middle. Germline lookup yields CDR1 SGHRS and CDR2 YFSETQ. The CDR3, as DNA: TGCGCCAGCAGCTCCGAGGTGGGACGGATCTATGGCTACACCTTC. Protein product: CASSSEVGRIYGYTF.

This chain links TRBV19 with TRBJ2-3; TRBD2 aligns across 7 bases. Trimming took 5 bases from V and 4 from J; bases not matched to a gene: 15. Germline lookup yields CDR1 LNHDA and CDR2 SQIVND (reference sequence). The length of the CDR3 is 17 residues. CDR3 sequence reads: CASSGPTRLALADTQYF. In nucleotides, the CDR3 is TGTGCCAGTAGTGGCCCCACTCGACTAGCCCTAGCAGATACGCAGTATTTT.

This clone was found a few times. The chain has TRBV5-4 and TRBJ2-7, with D uncertain. The V gene's germline CDR1 is SGHNT and CDR2 YYREEE (reference sequence). CDR3 length: 14 residues. Trimming left V 4 bases short and J 0 bases short, with 11 bases between. CDR3 region: CASSHQSGSYEQYF. Written as DNA, the CDR3 is TGTGCCAGCAGCCATCAGTCCGGCTCCTACGAGCAGTACTTC.

The rearrangement links TRBV6-6 to TRBJ2-7; TRBD2 agrees at 7 bases. V lost 7 bases to trimming and J lost 7 bases; unmatched junction nucleotides: 16. The CDR3 is made up of 15 amino acids. The germline gives CDR1 MNHNY, CDR2 SVGAGI (reference sequence). The CDR3 DNA reads TGTGCCAGCACTCGAACGGGGGGTGACCCGGGGGAGCAGTACTTC. This gives the protein CASTRTGGDPGEQYF.

This chain joins TRBV6-1 and TRBJ1-1, with D unclear. Germline V gives CDR1 MNHNS, CDR2 SASEGT. Trimming shortened V by 7 bases and J by 0 bases, and 15 bases separated the two germline ends. The CDR3 covers 15 residues. In DNA, the CDR3 is TGTGCCAGCATCCAGGAAGGCAACATGAACACTGAAGCTTTCTTT. It encodes CASIQEGNMNTEAFF.

The chain couples TRBV6-1 to TRBJ2-7; maybe TRBD1 (5 bases). V gave up 4 bases and J gave up 3 bases, with 16 bases separating them. The V gene's germline CDR1 is MNHNS and CDR2 SASEGT. CDR3 length: 15 residues. The CDR3 DNA is TGTGCCAGCAGTGTTGGGGCAGGGATTGGCTACGAGCAGTACTTC. The encoded protein is CASSVGAGIGYEQYF.

The rearrangement joins TRBV9 to TRBJ2-1; TRBD2 aligns across 7 bases. In germline, CDR1 is SGDLS, CDR2 YYNGEE. The CDR3 runs to 18 residues. V gave up 0 bases and J gave up 0 bases; unmatched junction bases: 9. As DNA, the CDR3 is TGTGCCAGCAGCGTAGTAGTGGGAGGGCTAAGCTCCTACAATGAGCAGTTCTTC. It codes for CASSVVVGGLSSYNEQFF.

The V gene is TRBV18, the J gene TRBJ2-1; no firm D call. V was clipped by 2 bases and J by 2 bases, with 7 bases between them. The CDR3 consists of 14 residues. CDR1 and CDR2 (germline): KGHSH, LQKENI. CDR3 DNA sequence: TGTGCCAGCTCACCAGCAGCAGCCTACAATGAGCAGTTCTTC. Translated: CASSPAAAYNEQFF.

The chain recombines TRBV7-6 with TRBJ2-3; D is perhaps TRBD2 (6 bases). V was pared by 0 bases and J by 5 bases, with 9 bases between. Germline CDR1 and CDR2: SGHVS and FNYEAQ. This CDR3 region has 14 residues. The CDR3 region is CASSLAAGRDTQYF. CDR3 nucleotide sequence: TGTGCCAGCAGCTTAGCGGCGGGGCGAGATACGCAGTATTTT.

The sample holds one count of this clone. The chain couples TRBV4-1 to TRBJ2-1; D is possibly TRBD2 (6 bases). Trimming stripped 1 base from V and 2 bases from J, with 15 bases between. In germline, CDR1 is MGHRA, CDR2 YSYEKL. CDR3 length: 17 amino acids. CDR3: CASSQGAAGWPYNEQFF. The DNA for the CDR3 is TGCGCCAGCAGCCAAGGGGCCGCGGGATGGCCCTACAATGAGCAGTTCTTC.

This sequence joins TRBV5-4 and TRBJ2-1; D not certain. Trimming removed 2 bases at V and 7 bases at J, with 13 bases between. CDR3 length: 14 residues. CDR1 and CDR2 (germline): SGHNT, YYREEE (reference sequence). The CDR3 DNA reads TGTGCCAGCAGCTTACCAAGGTCTCAAAATGAGCAGTTCTTC. Encoded protein: CASSLPRSQNEQFF. The variable domain in full, with the rest retrieved from reference TRBV5-4 and TRBJ2-1, is ETGVTQSPTHLIKTRGQQVTLRCSSQSGHNTVSWYQQALGQGPQFIFQYYREEENGRGNFPPRFSGLQFPNYSSELNVNALELDDSALYLCASSLPRSQNEQFFGPGTRLTVL.